The clone carrying this T cell receptor beta chain has a single count. This record belongs to a study of blood T cell repertoires in COVID-19. Study information: Samples taken during acute and convalescent COVID-19 were collected in the United States, Italy and Spain. Nucleic acid was either cDNA or gDNA, and it came from T cells, B-cell-depleted T cells, or PBMCs.

As originally analysed: It was from reference gene primer amplification that nucleated cell counts were estimated. Libraries were prepared by immunoSEQ multiplex PCR; TCRdb keeps only in-frame clonotypes and omits some of them. V and J calls and clone size come straight from that table; D and trimming were deduced from the DNA. The table lists over 200,000 clones, roughly 86% of them singletons, with roughly 12% in the top ten. There are 13 residues in the CDR3. Germline V gene sequence: CDR1 GTSNPN, CDR2 SVGIG (reference sequence). The ends were cut back, 0 bases at V and 9 bases at J, with 9 bases in the middle.

V gene TRBV30 combines with J gene TRBJ1-6; a possible D gene is TRBD1 (5 bases). The sample was peripheral blood. The sequence was collected from a woman in her thirties or forties with acute or convalescent COVID-19. CDR3 amino acids: CAWSVQGLSPLHF. In nucleotides, the CDR3 is TGTGCCTGGAGTGTTCAGGGACTTTCACCCCTCCACTTT.